The next 8 T cell receptor beta chains were all read from a single sample in a study of spatial heterogeneity in lung cancer. TCRdb recomputed calls from the 5' RACE reads with MiXCR, one row per CDR3 protein. The sample has roughly 70,000 distinct CDR3 sequences; 8% to 9.5% are singletons. This sample's time point: blood at routine non-recurrence follow-up after resection. The material was PBMCs, obtained at follow-up. Receptors originate from a female donor with early-stage non-small cell lung cancer.

This clonotype was picked up a small number of times. This chain joins TRBV27 and TRBJ2-2; D possibly corresponds to TRBD1 (6 bases). Deletions cut 6 bases from V and 3 bases from J, with 20 bases between. The CDR3 spans 17 residues. Germline V gene data show CDR1 as MNHEY and CDR2 as SMNVEV (reference sequence). The CDR3 bases are TGTGCCAGCAGCCCAGGGGAATTGGGGACATACACCGGGGAGCTGTTTTTT. Amino acid sequence: CASSPGELGTYTGELFF.

In its sample, this clonotype was seen many times. The genes are TRBV7-9 and TRBJ2-1, with 7 bases aligning to TRBD2. V was clipped by 1 base and J by 7 bases; unmatched bases: 10. Germline CDR1 SEHNR, CDR2 FQNEAQ (reference sequence). CDR3 size: 16 residues. The CDR3 here is CASSLDSGTLRNEQFF. CDR3 DNA: TGTGCCAGCAGCTTAGACAGCGGGACCCTTAGGAATGAGCAGTTCTTC.

The genes are TRBV5-1 and TRBJ1-1, with 8 bases lining up with TRBD1. V was pared by 7 bases and J by 1 base, with 6 bases of the junction left unmatched. Looked up from germline, CDR1 is SGHRS and CDR2 is YFSETQ. The CDR3 runs 14 residues. CDR3 loop: CASFQGQANTEAFF. Here the CDR3 DNA reads TGCGCCAGCTTTCAGGGACAGGCGAACACTGAAGCTTTCTTT. Together with reference TRBV5-1 and TRBJ1-1, the CDR3 gives the full variable domain: KAGVTQTPRYLIKTRGQQVTLSCSPISGHRSVSWYQQTPGQGLQFLFEYFSETQRNKGNFPGRFSGRQFSNSRSEMNVSTLELGDSALYLCASFQGQANTEAFFGQGTRLTVV.

This clonotype appeared many times. The genes are TRBV29-1 and TRBJ2-3, with no clear D. In germline, CDR1 is SQVTM, CDR2 ANQGSEA. The CDR3 spans 14 residues. V lost 5 bases and J lost 2, with 14 bases in between. CDR3 bases: TGCAGCGTTTCAATAGCAGCCTACACAGATACGCAGTATTTT. It specifies CSVSIAAYTDTQYF.

This clonotype was recorded many times. The V call is TRBV7-3, the J call TRBJ2-7; D is unresolved. Per germline, CDR1 SGHTA and CDR2 FQGTGA. V lost 5 bases to trimming and J lost 4 bases, with 9 bases between them. The CDR3 runs to 12 residues. The CDR3 DNA reads as TGTGCCAGCAGCCAGGACGGTTACGAGCAGTACTTC. Protein product: CASSQDGYEQYF.

This clonotype occurred many times. In DNA form, the CDR3 reads TGTGCCAGCAGCCAAGAGCCGGGGGGCGATTTAGGCGAGCAGTACTTC. Translation: CASSQEPGGDLGEQYF. The chain carries TRBV4-2 and TRBJ2-7; D is possibly TRBD2 (7 bases). CDR1 LGHNA and CDR2 YNFKEQ come from the germline V gene. This CDR3 has 16 residues. The V and J ends lost 0 bases and 6 bases respectively, with 18 bases between them.

This clonotype was picked up many times. This rearrangement joins TRBV6-1 to TRBJ2-3, with D hard to call. Germline lookup yields CDR1 MNHNS and CDR2 SASEGT. Trimming pared 5 bases from V and 3 bases from J, leaving 12 bases between. The CDR3 consists of 14 residues. The CDR3 loop reads CASSKKVRTDTQYF. The CDR3 DNA sequence: TGTGCCAGCAGTAAGAAGGTCAGGACAGATACGCAGTATTTT.

There are a few counts of this clonotype. This rearrangement joins TRBV12-3 or TRBV12-4 to TRBJ2-7; a possible D gene is TRBD1 (5 bases). The length of the CDR3 is 13 residues. Between the trimmed V and J ends, which lost 5 bases and 3 bases, there was a span of 11 bases. DNA for the CDR3: TGTGCCAGCAGTCAGGGCGACAACTACGAGCAGTACTTC. This gives the protein CASSQGDNYEQYF.